This note documents a single T cell receptor beta chain sequence. Its target is not known. Constant-region reverse primers amplified full-length variable regions, followed by semi-nested Nested Universal Primer A PCR. In TCRdb, the 5' RACE reads were re-called with MiXCR into one record per CDR3 protein. This sample has about 43,000 distinct CDR3 sequences; roughly 29% occur once, and the top ten carry approximately 3.7%. Whole-study results and caveats: Larger-cohort validation covered only one TCR beta V-J rearrangement. Tumor-infiltrating Treg TCR alpha and beta sequences overlapped most with tumor naive CD4+ T cells, then blood naive. The TCR gene usage of tumor memory CD4+ T cells clustered together with blood and lymph node memory CD4+ cells and with lymph node naive CD4+ cells.

The CDR3 has 15 amino acids. Looked up from germline, CDR1 is LGHNA and CDR2 is YSLEER. Trimming took off 1 base at V and 0 bases at J, with 10 bases between the two ends. The rearrangement links TRBV4-3 to TRBJ2-7; D not certain. Material: memory CD4+ T cells sorted from a lymph node. Documented subset: memory CD4+ T cells, CD4+CD45RO+CD25-. The clonotype comes from a female donor with breast cancer. The DNA of the CDR3 is TGCGCCAGCAGCCAAGGGGTAGCTAGCTCCTACGAGCAGTACTTC. It translates to CASSQGVASSYEQYF.